The 28 T cell receptor beta chains below all came from one sample that was sequenced in a study of T cells in Graves' hyperthyroidism and ophthalmopathy. TCR beta CDR3 regions were amplified from RNA. The HTBI primer set served for first-round RT-PCR of the TCR CDR3. Using its own MiXCR run on the multiplex PCR reads, TCRdb lists one record per CDR3 protein. The profile shows 600,000 to 850,000 distinct CDR3 sequences, approximately 19% of them singletons. Sequenced sample: blood. Receptor source: a woman between 50 and 59 years old with Graves' hyperthyroidism that later progressed to Graves' ophthalmopathy.

The chain combines TRBV12-3 or TRBV12-4 with TRBJ1-3; D is undetermined. V was shortened by 3 bases and J by 3 bases, with 9 bases between the two germline ends. The CDR3 length is 14 residues. Here the CDR3 reads CASSLPVGGNTIYF. CDR3 nucleotide sequence: TGTGCCAGCAGTTTGCCGGTGGGTGGAAACACCATATATTTT.

The rearrangement links TRBV24-1 to TRBJ1-1; 8 bases agree with TRBD1. Losses at the gene ends were 9 bases for V and 5 bases for J; bases not matched to a gene: 13. CDR1 and CDR2 from the germline V gene are KGHDR and SFDVKD. This CDR3 contains 15 residues. CDR3 DNA sequence: TGTGCCACCTGTGCGACAGGGGTCTGGGGAACTGAAGCTTTCTTT. Translated: CATCATGVWGTEAFF.

This clonotype was observed at least ten times. This chain uses TRBV12-3 or TRBV12-4 with TRBJ1-2, with D unclear. With 1 base removed from V and 2 bases from J, the gap between germline ends came to 11 bases. This CDR3 is built from 15 residues. The CDR3 reads CASSLGGFENYGYTF. CDR3 nucleotide sequence: TGTGCCAGCAGTTTAGGAGGGTTCGAGAACTATGGCTACACCTTC.

At least ten counts were recorded for this clonotype. The chain employs TRBV5-1 and TRBJ1-4; 7 bases fit TRBD1. The CDR3 totals 15 residues. Germline CDR1 SGHRS, CDR2 YFSETQ. V lost 1 base to trimming and J lost 6 bases; unmatched junction nucleotides: 6. DNA for the CDR3: TGCGCCAGCAGCTTGAGTCCAGGGGGGGATGAAAAACTGTTTTTT. Its protein product is CASSLSPGGDEKLFF. The whole variable domain, filled in from reference TRBV5-1 and TRBJ1-4, reads KAGVTQTPRYLIKTRGQQVTLSCSPISGHRSVSWYQQTPGQGLQFLFEYFSETQRNKGNFPGRFSGRQFSNSRSEMNVSTLELGDSALYLCASSLSPGGDEKLFFGSGTQLSVL.

V gene TRBV3-1 combines with J gene TRBJ1-6; perhaps TRBD1 as D (6 bases). CDR3 size: 18 residues. V was trimmed by 4 bases and J by 2 bases, leaving 18 bases between them. The germline V gene has CDR1 LGHDT and CDR2 YNNKEL (reference sequence). CDR3 region: CASSPPQGSHPYNSPLHF. CDR3 nucleotides: TGTGCCAGCAGCCCGCCCCAGGGGTCTCACCCCTATAATTCACCCCTCCACTTT.

The chain recombines TRBV14 with TRBJ1-2; D may be TRBD1 (6 bases). Trimming took 0 bases from V and 4 from J, leaving 15 bases between them. Germline CDR1 SGHDN, CDR2 FVKESK. The CDR3 consists of 16 residues. CDR3 protein: CASSQELGGPSYGYTF. DNA of the CDR3: TGTGCCAGCAGCCAAGAATTGGGGGGCCCCAGCTATGGCTACACCTTC. Drawing the rest from reference TRBV14 and TRBJ1-2, the complete variable domain is EAGVTQFPSHSVIEKGQTVTLRCDPISGHDNLYWYRRVMGKEIKFLLHFVKESKQDESGMPNNRFLAERTGGTYSTLKVQPAELEDSGVYFCASSQELGGPSYGYTFGSGTRLTVV.

The V and J genes are TRBV5-6 and TRBJ1-1; 12 bases match TRBD1. The CDR3 loop spans 16 amino acids. The germline V gene has CDR1 SGHDT and CDR2 YYEEEE. V was clipped by 4 bases and J by 11 bases; unmatched bases: 15. The CDR3 here is CASSPGTGGAWGRAFF. CDR3 bases: TGTGCCAGCAGCCCCGGGACAGGGGGCGCCTGGGGTCGGGCTTTCTTT.

V is TRBV12-3 or TRBV12-4 and J is TRBJ1-3; D unclear. The CDR3 consists of 15 residues. V gave up 7 bases and J gave up 0 bases, with 13 bases separating them. The chain's CDR3 is CASTEDRASGNTIYF. The CDR3 DNA reads as TGTGCCAGCACCGAGGACCGAGCCTCTGGAAACACCATATATTTT.

This clonotype was observed many times. The genes are TRBV6-1 and TRBJ2-1; tentatively, D is TRBD1 (6 bases). CDR1 and CDR2 from the germline V gene are MNHNS and SASEGT. Deletions cut 6 bases from V and 4 bases from J, with 10 bases between. This CDR3 spans 13 amino acids. The CDR3 here is CASSYDRYNEQFF. In DNA, the CDR3 is TGTGCCAGCAGCTACGACAGGTACAATGAGCAGTTCTTC.

This clonotype was found a few times. The V gene is TRBV7-9, the J gene TRBJ2-5; 9 bases are a match to TRBD2. Germline lookup yields CDR1 SEHNR and CDR2 FQNEAQ (reference sequence). V was clipped by 5 bases and J by 3 bases; unmatched bases: 10. The length of the CDR3 is 16 residues. This CDR3 reads CASSQRRSGGKETQYF. The DNA for the CDR3 is TGTGCCAGCAGCCAAAGGCGGAGCGGGGGGAAAGAGACCCAGTACTTC.

There are many counts of this clonotype. V and J are TRBV12-3 or TRBV12-4 and TRBJ2-5; D ambiguous. The V end was cut by 1 base, the J end by 3 bases, with 12 bases between. There are 15 residues in the CDR3. CDR3 nucleotide sequence: TGTGCCAGCAGTTTAGACACTTCGAAAAAAGAGACCCAGTACTTC. This translates into CASSLDTSKKETQYF.

This clonotype was observed a single time. The gene calls are TRBV27 and TRBJ2-1; TRBD1 might be the D (5 bases). CDR1 and CDR2 from the germline V gene are MNHEY and SMNVEV (reference sequence). The length of the CDR3 is 15 residues. Trimming shortened V by 2 bases and J by 6 bases, and 14 bases separated the two germline ends. CDR3 in amino acids: CASSLGAKTGNEQFF. CDR3 DNA sequence: TGTGCCAGCAGTTTAGGGGCCAAGACGGGCAATGAGCAGTTCTTC.

Only a few counts were recorded for this clonotype. The chain links TRBV20-1 to TRBJ1-5; TRBD1 is a possible D gene (6 bases). Germline V gives CDR1 DFQATT, CDR2 SNEGSKA (reference sequence). V shed 1 base and J shed 0 bases, with 13 bases lying between them. The CDR3 totals 16 residues. CDR3 sequence: CSARGGGVASNQPQHF. The CDR3 DNA sequence: TGCAGTGCTAGAGGAGGGGGGGTGGCTAGCAATCAGCCCCAGCATTTT.

The chain employs TRBV7-2 and TRBJ1-5, with a tentative D call TRBD1 (5 bases). CDR1 and CDR2 (germline): SGHTA, FQGNSA. The CDR3 covers 16 residues. The ends were cut back, 5 bases at V and 4 bases at J, with 18 bases in the middle. This CDR3 reads CASSRNPGGTNQPQHF. The CDR3 coding sequence is TGTGCCAGCAGCCGAAACCCCGGGGGGACGAATCAGCCCCAGCATTTT.

The V gene is TRBV6-1, the J gene TRBJ1-1, with D maybe TRBD1 (5 bases). Looked up from germline, CDR1 is MNHNS and CDR2 is SASEGT. Trimming shortened V by 6 bases and J by 5 bases, and 16 bases separated the two germline ends. This CDR3 contains 14 residues. The CDR3: CASSAGRGMTEAFF. The CDR3 nucleotides read TGTGCCAGCAGCGCTGGGCGGGGGATGACTGAAGCTTTCTTT.

V usage is TRBV5-1 and J usage is TRBJ2-5; D not certain. The germline V and J ends were trimmed by 0 bases and 2 bases, with 17 bases remaining between them. This CDR3 is built from 17 residues. The V gene's germline CDR1 is SGHRS and CDR2 YFSETQ. Here the CDR3 DNA reads TGCGCCAGCAGCTTGGTGGCAGGCGTTATGGGACAAGAGACCCAGTACTTC. This sequence encodes CASSLVAGVMGQETQYF.

This clonotype was counted between two and nine times. The chain combines TRBV13 with TRBJ2-1; perhaps TRBD1 as D (6 bases). The CDR3 has 13 amino acids. Trimming took off 4 bases at V and 9 bases at J, with 13 bases between the two ends. Germline V lookup: CDR1 PRHDT, CDR2 FYEKMQ (reference sequence). The chain's CDR3 is CASSWGQRSEQFF. The CDR3 DNA is TGTGCCAGCAGCTGGGGGCAGAGGAGTGAGCAGTTCTTC.

This clonotype was observed many times. The chain combines TRBV7-8 with TRBJ1-2; D is ambiguous. From germline, CDR1 is SGHVS and CDR2 FQNEAQ. Deletions cut 6 bases from V and 4 bases from J, with 9 bases between. This CDR3 contains 12 residues. The CDR3 is CASSPDPYGYTF. The CDR3 DNA reads as TGTGCCAGCAGTCCCGATCCCTATGGCTACACCTTC.

This clonotype was observed a few times. The V call is TRBV7-9, the J call TRBJ2-3; 8 bases line up with TRBD1. V lost 5 bases to trimming and J lost 9 bases; unmatched junction nucleotides: 10. This CDR3 region has 14 residues. Germline values: CDR1 SEHNR, CDR2 FQNEAQ (reference sequence). The CDR3 spells CASSASSRQGTQYF. In DNA, the CDR3 is TGTGCCAGCAGCGCGTCGTCGCGACAGGGGACGCAGTATTTT.

This clonotype was recorded at least ten times. The chain employs TRBV6-1 and TRBJ1-1, with D hard to call. The V gene's germline CDR1 is MNHNS and CDR2 SASEGT. V lost 5 bases, J lost 1 base, and 17 bases lay in between. This CDR3 region has 16 residues. This CDR3 reads CASSSQGRGSNTEAFF. DNA of the CDR3: TGTGCCAGCAGTTCCCAAGGAAGAGGCTCGAACACTGAAGCTTTCTTT.

This clonotype was recorded many times. This chain uses TRBV9 with TRBJ2-1, with 8 bases identical to TRBD1. Per germline, CDR1 SGDLS and CDR2 YYNGEE. V was pared by 0 bases and J by 6 bases, with 5 bases of the junction left unmatched. This CDR3 comprises 15 residues. The CDR3 region has the DNA TGTGCCAGCAGCGTAGGTCACAGGGGGGCCAATGAGCAGTTCTTC. Translating gives CASSVGHRGANEQFF.

This clonotype showed up many times. This chain uses TRBV5-6 with TRBJ1-5; D may be TRBD1 (5 bases). Germline V gives CDR1 SGHDT, CDR2 YYEEEE. Trimming shortened V by 0 bases and J by 0 bases, and 10 bases separated the two germline ends. CDR3 length: 16 amino acids. CDR3 amino acids: CASSLESGGSNQPQHF. In DNA, the CDR3 is TGTGCCAGCAGCTTGGAATCTGGGGGTAGCAATCAGCCCCAGCATTTT.

This clonotype was counted only a few times. The chain couples TRBV29-1 to TRBJ1-1, with D hard to call. This CDR3 contains 13 residues. The V gene's germline CDR1 is SQVTM and CDR2 ANQGSEA. Trimming shortened V by 7 bases and J by 0 bases, and 12 bases separated the two germline ends. CDR3 region: CSALTDLNTEAFF. CDR3 sequence (DNA): TGCAGCGCCTTGACGGACTTGAACACTGAAGCTTTCTTT.

The chain joins TRBV27 to TRBJ2-7, with D possibly matching TRBD2 (6 bases). Trimming pared 3 bases from V and 3 bases from J, leaving 12 bases between. CDR1 MNHEY and CDR2 SMNVEV come from the germline V gene (reference sequence). This CDR3 is 14 amino acids long. The CDR3 nucleotides read TGTGCCAGCAGTTTCGGGGGACCGGTCTACGAGCAGTACTTC. Its translation is CASSFGGPVYEQYF.

This clonotype came up many times. This chain joins TRBV3-1 and TRBJ2-4; tentatively, D is TRBD1 or TRBD2 (5 bases each). The germline CDR1 and CDR2 sequences are LGHDT and YNNKEL (reference sequence). Between the trimmed V and J ends, which lost 0 bases and 4 bases, there was a span of 10 bases. The CDR3 extends over 15 amino acids. CDR3 loop: CASSQEGWGKNIQYF. The CDR3 nucleotides are TGTGCCAGCAGCCAAGAAGGCTGGGGGAAAAACATTCAGTACTTC. Looking up the rest from reference TRBV3-1 and TRBJ2-4 gives the full variable domain: DTAVSQTPKYLVTQMGNDKSIKCEQNLGHDTMYWYKQDSKKFLKIMFSYNNKELIINETVPNRFSPKSPDKAHLNLHINSLELGDSAVYFCASSQEGWGKNIQYFGAGTRLSVL.

The chain uses TRBV5-1 and TRBJ1-4, with a weak D call TRBD1 (5 bases). CDR3 length: 14 residues. The germline gives CDR1 SGHRS, CDR2 YFSETQ. Trimming shortened V by 5 bases and J by 3 bases, and 11 bases separated the two germline ends. The CDR3 DNA is TGCGCCAGCAGAGGGGATGCATCTAATGAAAAACTGTTTTTT. Translated, it gives CASRGDASNEKLFF. Combining the CDR3 with reference TRBV5-1 and TRBJ1-4 gives the whole variable domain KAGVTQTPRYLIKTRGQQVTLSCSPISGHRSVSWYQQTPGQGLQFLFEYFSETQRNKGNFPGRFSGRQFSNSRSEMNVSTLELGDSALYLCASRGDASNEKLFFGSGTQLSVL.

Worth noting for this clonotype: Since the CDR3 does not end with the conserved phenylalanine or tryptophan, this likely comes from a read error. This chain uses TRBV3-1 with TRBJ2-1, with D unresolved. Germline V gene data show CDR1 as LGHDT and CDR2 as YNNKEL (reference sequence). The CDR3 is 15 residues long. V lost 4 bases and J lost 0, with 10 bases in between. CDR3 nucleotides: TGTGCCAGCAGCCCCGACTGGAGCTCCTACAATGAGCAGTTCTCC. It codes for CASSPDWSSYNEQFS.

This clonotype showed up many times. The rearrangement uses TRBV6-5 and TRBJ2-5; tentatively, D is TRBD1 (6 bases). The CDR3 has 14 amino acids. Germline V gives CDR1 MNHEY, CDR2 SVGAGI. Trimming cost V 0 bases and J 6 bases, with 11 bases left between them. CDR3 bases: TGTGCCAGCAGTTACTCTGGGGGCCAGAAGACCCAGTACTTC. This codes for CASSYSGGQKTQYF.